The next 26 T cell receptor beta chains were all read from a single sample in a study of blood T cell repertoires in COVID-19. TCRdb keeps only in-frame clones here, not all; method: immunoSEQ multiplex PCR. The sample carries some 62,000 clones, approximately 79% recorded once. The material sequenced was peripheral blood. These receptor sequences come from a man aged 60 to 75 with acute or convalescent COVID-19.

The chain combines TRBV4-1 with TRBJ1-1; D is uncertain. Per the germline V gene, CDR1 is MGHRA and CDR2 is YSYEKL. V dropped 6 bases and J dropped 2 bases, with 16 bases sitting between them. The CDR3 extends over 15 amino acids. This CDR3 reads CASRETVGSNTEAFF. CDR3 in DNA: TGCGCCAGCAGGGAGACCGTAGGGAGCAACACTGAAGCTTTCTTT.

This clone turned up a few times. The chain has TRBV11-2 and TRBJ2-2, with a possible D match to TRBD2 (6 bases). V dropped 0 bases and J dropped 7 bases, with 15 bases sitting between them. The CDR3 totals 16 residues. Germline V gene data show CDR1 as SGHAT and CDR2 as FQNNGV. CDR3 nucleotide sequence: TGTGCCAGCAGCTTAGATCGGTCGGAGGGCTTCGGGGAGCTGTTTTTT. It translates to CASSLDRSEGFGELFF.

The chain is built from TRBV7-9 and TRBJ1-2, with TRBD1 matching over 8 bases. Germline CDR1 is SEHNR and CDR2 is FQNEAQ (reference sequence). The CDR3 sequence is 14 residues long. V was pared by 8 bases and J by 4 bases, with 9 bases of the junction left unmatched. This CDR3 reads CASQTGGSGYGYTF. The CDR3 DNA follows: TGTGCCAGCCAAACAGGGGGAAGCGGCTATGGCTACACCTTC.

V gene TRBV6-5 combines with J gene TRBJ1-3, with D possibly TRBD1 on 5 matching bases. Trimming removed 0 bases from V and 7 bases from J, with 10 bases in between. This CDR3 contains 14 residues. CDR1 and CDR2 (germline): MNHEY, SVGAGI. This CDR3 is CASSYSNGGNTIYF. In DNA, the CDR3 is TGTGCCAGCAGTTACTCTAACGGGGGGAACACCATATATTTT.

This chain connects TRBV6-5 to TRBJ1-4; maybe TRBD1 (5 bases). Per the germline V gene, CDR1 is MNHEY and CDR2 is SVGAGI. CDR3 size: 15 residues. The germline V and J ends were trimmed by 4 bases and 3 bases, with 12 bases remaining between them. The CDR3 DNA follows: TGTGCCAGCAGTTCCCCGACAGCTGCTAATGAAAAACTGTTTTTT. Residues: CASSSPTAANEKLFF.

The chain recombines TRBV6-6 with TRBJ1-2, with TRBD1 identical over 7 bases. The CDR3 runs to 13 residues. CDR1 and CDR2 from the germline V gene are MNHNY and SVGAGI (reference sequence). V dropped 7 bases and J dropped 6; count of bases not matched to a gene: 8. CDR3 sequence: CASTIRTGNGYTF. In DNA, the CDR3 is TGTGCCAGCACCATCCGGACAGGAAATGGCTACACCTTC.

J is TRBJ1-2 and V is TRBV19; TRBD1 might be the D (5 bases). Trimming took 5 bases from V and 2 from J, leaving 15 bases between them. The CDR3 extends over 15 amino acids. The germline gives CDR1 LNHDA, CDR2 SQIVND (reference sequence). CDR3 sequence (DNA): TGTGCCAGTAGTCCCCACAGGTCGGCGAACTATGGCTACACCTTC. This codes for CASSPHRSANYGYTF. The full variable domain, in which reference TRBV19 and TRBJ1-2 provide the parts outside the CDR3, is DGGITQSPKYLFRKEGQNVTLSCEQNLNHDAMYWYRQDPGQGLRLIYYSQIVNDFQKGDIAEGYSVSREKKESFPLTVTSAQKNPTAFYLCASSPHRSANYGYTFGSGTRLTVV.

The gene calls are TRBV18 and TRBJ1-2; 7 positions match TRBD1. Germline CDR1 KGHSH, CDR2 LQKENI. CDR3 length: 15 amino acids. V was clipped by 3 bases and J by 5 bases; unmatched bases: 9. The chain's CDR3 is CASSPVRQGEYGYTF. DNA for the CDR3: TGTGCCAGCTCACCCGTCCGACAGGGAGAATATGGCTACACCTTC. Using reference TRBV18 and TRBJ1-2 for the parts outside the CDR3, the full variable domain is NAGVMQNPRHLVRRRGQEARLRCSPMKGHSHVYWYRQLPEEGLKFMVYLQKENIIDESGMPKERFSAEFPKEGPSILRIQQVVRGDSAAYFCASSPVRQGEYGYTFGSGTRLTVV.

The CDR3 bases are TGTGCCCATCGTGGCCAACCGGGACAGGGGCAGCGGGCAGATACGCAGTATTTT. Translated: CAHRGQPGQGQRADTQYF. The chain has TRBV28 and TRBJ2-3, with TRBD1 identical over 10 bases. The V gene's germline CDR1 is MDHEN and CDR2 SYDVKM. The V segment lost 11 bases and the J segment 4 bases; nucleotides outside the gene matches: 21. The CDR3 is made up of 18 amino acids.

Comment on this clone: Other DNA sequences in the same sample also yield this CDR3. The chain links TRBV11-2 to TRBJ2-7; D not certain. The CDR3 spans 13 residues. Between the trimmed V and J ends, which lost 1 base and 2 bases, there was a span of 6 bases. Germline V lookup: CDR1 SGHAT, CDR2 FQNNGV. Written as DNA, the CDR3 is TGTGCCAGCAGCTTAGGAACTGCCTACGAGCAGTACTTC. Translated: CASSLGTAYEQYF.

V usage is TRBV3-1 (or the pseudogene TRBV3-2) and J usage is TRBJ2-1; 13 nucleotides line up with TRBD2. V dropped 4 bases and J dropped 3; count of bases not matched to a gene: 0. Germline V lookup: CDR1 LGHDT, CDR2 YNNKEL (reference sequence). CDR3 size: 15 residues. In DNA form, the CDR3 reads TGTGCCAGCAGCCGGACTAGCGGGAGCTACAATGAGCAGTTCTTC. It translates to CASSRTSGSYNEQFF.

The rearrangement uses TRBV18 and TRBJ2-7; 8 bases map to TRBD1. This CDR3 has 13 amino acids. Germline V gives CDR1 KGHSH, CDR2 LQKENI. Trimming took 3 bases from V and 5 from J; bases not matched to a gene: 3. As DNA, the CDR3 is TGTGCCAGCTCACCGGACAGGGTGAACGAGCAGTACTTC. Amino acids: CASSPDRVNEQYF. Looking up the rest from reference TRBV18 and TRBJ2-7 gives the full variable domain: NAGVMQNPRHLVRRRGQEARLRCSPMKGHSHVYWYRQLPEEGLKFMVYLQKENIIDESGMPKERFSAEFPKEGPSILRIQQVVRGDSAAYFCASSPDRVNEQYFGPGTRLTVT.

The rearrangement uses TRBV24-1 and TRBJ2-1, with 7 bases that match TRBD1. CDR1 is KGHDR, CDR2 SFDVKD, per germline. V was pared by 5 bases and J by 6 bases, with 0 bases of the junction left unmatched. This CDR3 is 12 amino acids long. The CDR3 region is CATSGQGNEQFF. The CDR3 DNA reads as TGTGCCACCAGTGGACAGGGCAATGAGCAGTTCTTC.

The J gene is TRBJ1-1, the V gene TRBV19; D gene uncertain. The ends were cut back, 8 bases at V and 4 bases at J, with 11 bases in the middle. Germline loops: CDR1 LNHDA, CDR2 SQIVND (reference sequence). The CDR3 consists of 12 residues. The CDR3 protein is CASLMEGTEAFF. CDR3 bases: TGTGCCAGTCTAATGGAGGGCACTGAAGCTTTCTTT.

The V call is TRBV2, the J call TRBJ2-2; TRBD1 matches at 8 bases. V lost 8 bases, J lost 7 bases, and 3 bases stayed unmatched. The CDR3 consists of 12 residues. Per germline, CDR1 SNHLY and CDR2 FYNNEI. CDR3 loop: CASHRGIGELFF. In DNA form, the CDR3 reads TGTGCCAGCCACAGGGGGATCGGGGAGCTGTTTTTT.

This rearrangement joins TRBV28 to TRBJ1-5; D is unclear. V was shortened by 5 bases and J by 7 bases, with 6 bases between the two germline ends. Germline V gene lookup returns CDR1 MDHEN and CDR2 SYDVKM. The CDR3 sequence is 11 residues long. Written as DNA, the CDR3 is TGTGCCAGCAGTGAGGGCCAGCCCCAGCATTTT. Translated: CASSEGQPQHF.

The chain joins TRBV12-3 or TRBV12-4 to TRBJ1-2; maybe TRBD1 (6 bases). This CDR3 region has 13 residues. Trimming took 6 bases from V and 4 from J, leaving 12 bases between them. CDR3 DNA sequence: TGTGCCAGCAGCCCACAGGGTGTCTATGGCTACACCTTC. This gives the protein CASSPQGVYGYTF.

The CDR3 loop reads CSVALKLGEGSYEQYF. The DNA of the CDR3 is TGCAGCGTTGCTCTAAAATTGGGGGAGGGTAGCTACGAGCAGTACTTC. The V and J genes are TRBV29-1 and TRBJ2-7; TRBD2 matches 7 bases. V lost 4 bases to trimming and J lost 3 bases; unmatched junction nucleotides: 15. CDR1 and CDR2 from the germline V gene are SQVTM and ANQGSEA. The CDR3 covers 16 residues.

In this sample, this clone turned up once. The chain carries TRBV11-2 and TRBJ1-6, with D unclear. V was clipped by 5 bases and J by 8 bases, with 16 bases between them. The germline V gene encodes CDR1 SGHAT and CDR2 FQNNGV. The CDR3 length is 15 residues. CDR3 residues: CASSQRQIYDSPLHF. The CDR3 nucleotides read TGTGCCAGCAGCCAAAGACAAATATACGATTCACCCCTCCACTTT.

The chain uses TRBV10-2 and TRBJ2-1; D might be TRBD2 (5 bases). Looked up from germline, CDR1 is WSHSY and CDR2 is SAAADI. The V end lost 6 bases, the J end lost 1 base, and 13 bases lay between the germline ends. The CDR3 runs 15 residues. The CDR3 DNA is TGCGCCAGCAGGCTTCTCGGGGAGTCCTACAATGAGCAGTTCTTC. Translating gives CASRLLGESYNEQFF.

The V and J genes are TRBV4-3 and TRBJ1-4, with a possible D match to TRBD1 (5 bases). Trimming took 3 bases from V and 7 from J, leaving 12 bases between them. The CDR3 is 14 residues long. Per germline, CDR1 LGHNA and CDR2 YSLEER. The CDR3 loop is CASSQTATGEKLFF. In DNA form, the CDR3 reads TGCGCCAGCAGCCAGACAGCTACGGGTGAAAAACTGTTTTTT.

This chain's CDR3 is CASSMSQGDRAYEQYF. CDR3 nucleotide sequence: TGTGCCAGCAGTATGTCACAGGGTGATAGGGCCTACGAGCAGTACTTC. V usage is TRBV27 and J usage is TRBJ2-7; D may be TRBD1 (6 bases). V lost 5 bases and J 2 bases, leaving 19 bases between the germline ends. The germline V gene has CDR1 MNHEY and CDR2 SMNVEV (reference sequence). CDR3 size: 16 residues.

The rearrangement links TRBV5-1 to TRBJ2-3, with 8 nucleotides matching TRBD2. The CDR3 length is 15 residues. Trimming removed 1 base from V and 0 bases from J; junction bases left unmatched: 1. Germline V gives CDR1 SGHRS, CDR2 YFSETQ. In DNA form, the CDR3 reads TGCGCCAGCAGCTTGACTAGCGGAAGCACAGATACGCAGTATTTT. Encoded protein: CASSLTSGSTDTQYF. The full variable domain, its missing parts supplied by reference TRBV5-1 and TRBJ2-3, is KAGVTQTPRYLIKTRGQQVTLSCSPISGHRSVSWYQQTPGQGLQFLFEYFSETQRNKGNFPGRFSGRQFSNSRSEMNVSTLELGDSALYLCASSLTSGSTDTQYFGPGTRLTVL.

The chain couples TRBV4-1 to TRBJ2-1; TRBD2 matches 11 bases. CDR1 is MGHRA, CDR2 YSYEKL, per germline. The junction had 9 bases not matched to a gene; V was cut back by 4 bases and J by 4 bases. This CDR3 has 17 amino acids. CDR3: CASSPPLAGGLYNEQFF. For the CDR3, the DNA is TGCGCCAGCAGCCCCCCTCTAGCGGGAGGCTTATACAATGAGCAGTTCTTC.

The V gene is TRBV2, the J gene TRBJ2-7; TRBD1 matches at 12 bases. V gave up 6 bases and J gave up 4 bases; unmatched junction bases: 16. Germline CDR1 SNHLY, CDR2 FYNNEI. CDR3 length: 18 amino acids. CDR3 nucleotides: TGTGCCAGCAGCGGGACAGGGGGCCACCGGGCCCTGGAGTACGAGCAGTACTTC. Amino acid sequence: CASSGTGGHRALEYEQYF.

The chain joins TRBV7-3 to TRBJ1-1; TRBD1 matches 7 bases. This CDR3 is built from 13 residues. In germline, CDR1 is SGHTA, CDR2 FQGTGA. J lost 1 base, V lost 4 bases, and 0 bases had no gene match. This CDR3 is CASSWDRNTEAFF. DNA for the CDR3: TGTGCCAGCAGCTGGGACAGGAACACTGAAGCTTTCTTT.